The clone carrying this T cell receptor beta chain was detected only once. The data were taken from a study of blood T cell repertoires in COVID-19. Study-wide background: Researchers got acute and convalescent COVID-19 samples from the United States, Italy and Spain. T cells, B-cell-depleted T cells, or PBMCs supplied cDNA or gDNA.

In the authors' methods: Amplifying reference gene primers gave estimates of nucleated cell counts. The method was immunoSEQ multiplex PCR; TCRdb's version includes in-frame clones alone and lacks a portion of them. The DNA was the basis for D and trimming; V, J and clone size are from that table. The sample carries 250,000 or so clones, around four fifths recorded once. The V end was cut by 8 bases, the J end by 0 bases, with 13 bases between. The CDR3 is 15 residues long. Germline V gene data show CDR1 as LNHDA and CDR2 as SQIVND (reference sequence). Sequencing was done on a sample of peripheral blood. This TCR came from a man aged 60 to 69 with acute or convalescent COVID-19. The genes are TRBV19 and TRBJ2-2; D is possibly TRBD2 (6 bases). The CDR3 loop reads CASWSGDSNTGELFF. CDR3 nucleotides: TGTGCCAGTTGGTCGGGGGACTCGAACACCGGGGAGCTGTTTTTT.